The TCR beta chain under discussion was sequenced for a study of T cell responses to AZD1222 COVID-19 vaccine. Study findings and constraints: Among AZD1222 vaccinees, only 5 to 7 were seropositive at baseline. Donors were chiefly white British, with a greater number of females, and clonal diversity was perhaps underestimated.

Remarks on this clone: Its target is not known.

Germline V CDR1 and CDR2: LGHDT, YNNKEL (reference sequence). V was clipped by 4 bases and J by 7 bases; unmatched bases: 6. This CDR3 has 13 amino acids. Sequenced by immunoSEQ multiplex PCR; TCRdb stores in-frame clones only, minus some. The sample has some 130,000 clones, roughly 90% seen once; the top ten hold about 1.9%. The sequenced sample was peripheral blood, obtained on day 0 of AZD1222 vaccination. This rearrangement joins TRBV3-1 (or the pseudogene TRBV3-2) to TRBJ1-1, with 7 nucleotides matching TRBD1. This clonotype was obtained from an adult in good health. CDR3 amino acids: CASSLKRDSEAFF. The CDR3 DNA reads as TGTGCCAGCAGCCTAAAAAGGGACAGTGAAGCTTTCTTT.